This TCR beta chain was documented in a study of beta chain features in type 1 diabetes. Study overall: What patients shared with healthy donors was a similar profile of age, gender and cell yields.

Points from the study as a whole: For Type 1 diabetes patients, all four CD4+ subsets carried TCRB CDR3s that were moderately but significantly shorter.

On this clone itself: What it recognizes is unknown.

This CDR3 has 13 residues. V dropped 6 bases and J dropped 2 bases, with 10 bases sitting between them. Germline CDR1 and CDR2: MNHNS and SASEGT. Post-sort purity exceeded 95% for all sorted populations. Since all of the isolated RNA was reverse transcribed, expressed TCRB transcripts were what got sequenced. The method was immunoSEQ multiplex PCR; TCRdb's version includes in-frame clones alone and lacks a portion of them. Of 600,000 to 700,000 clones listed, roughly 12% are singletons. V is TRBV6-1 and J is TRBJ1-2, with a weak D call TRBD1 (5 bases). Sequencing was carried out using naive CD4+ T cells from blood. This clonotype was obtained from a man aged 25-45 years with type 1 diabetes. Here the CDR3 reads CASSPTVNYGYTF. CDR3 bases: TGTGCCAGCAGCCCGACAGTAAACTATGGCTACACCTTC.